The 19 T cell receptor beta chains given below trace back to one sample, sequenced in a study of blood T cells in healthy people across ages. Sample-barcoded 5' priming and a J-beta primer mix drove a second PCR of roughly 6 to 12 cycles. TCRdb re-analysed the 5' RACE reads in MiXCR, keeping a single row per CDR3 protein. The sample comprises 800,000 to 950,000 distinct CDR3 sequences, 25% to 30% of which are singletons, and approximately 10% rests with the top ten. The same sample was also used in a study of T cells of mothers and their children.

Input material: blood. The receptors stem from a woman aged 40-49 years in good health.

CDR3 DNA: TGTGCCAGCACAGACCAGCCTAGCGGACCAGGCGCCCAGTACTTC. It translates to CASTDQPSGPGAQYF. The chain links TRBV6-5 to TRBJ2-5; 7 nucleotides align to TRBD2. This CDR3 has 15 amino acids. Germline assignment: CDR1 MNHEY and CDR2 SVGAGI. Losses at the gene ends were 7 bases for V and 9 bases for J; bases not matched to a gene: 17.

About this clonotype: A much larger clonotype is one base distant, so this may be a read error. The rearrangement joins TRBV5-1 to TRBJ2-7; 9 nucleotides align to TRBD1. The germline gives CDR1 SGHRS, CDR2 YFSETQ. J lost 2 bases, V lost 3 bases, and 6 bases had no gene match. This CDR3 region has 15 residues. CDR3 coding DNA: TGCGCCAGCAGCTGTAGGGGACAGGGACCCTACGAGCAGTACTTC. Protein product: CASSCRGQGPYEQYF.

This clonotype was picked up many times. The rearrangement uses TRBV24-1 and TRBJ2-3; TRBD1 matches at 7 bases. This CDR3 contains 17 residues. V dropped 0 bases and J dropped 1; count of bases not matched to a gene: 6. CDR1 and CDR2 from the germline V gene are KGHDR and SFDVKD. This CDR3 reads CATSDLHGTVGTDTQYF. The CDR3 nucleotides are TGTGCCACCAGTGATTTGCACGGGACAGTTGGCACAGATACGCAGTATTTT.

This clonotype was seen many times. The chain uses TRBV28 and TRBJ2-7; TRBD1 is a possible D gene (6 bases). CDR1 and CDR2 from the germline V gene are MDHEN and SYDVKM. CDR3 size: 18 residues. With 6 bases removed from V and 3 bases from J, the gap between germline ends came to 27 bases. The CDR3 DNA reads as TGTGCCAGCAGGCCCGCCGGTGCCCTTGACAGGTTTATCTACGAGCAGTACTTC. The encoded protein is CASRPAGALDRFIYEQYF.

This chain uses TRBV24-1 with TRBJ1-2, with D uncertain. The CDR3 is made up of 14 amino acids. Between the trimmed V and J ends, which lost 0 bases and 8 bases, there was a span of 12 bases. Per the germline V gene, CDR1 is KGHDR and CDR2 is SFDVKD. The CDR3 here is CATSDLPGVEGYTF. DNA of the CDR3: TGTGCCACCAGTGATTTGCCCGGGGTGGAGGGCTACACCTTC.

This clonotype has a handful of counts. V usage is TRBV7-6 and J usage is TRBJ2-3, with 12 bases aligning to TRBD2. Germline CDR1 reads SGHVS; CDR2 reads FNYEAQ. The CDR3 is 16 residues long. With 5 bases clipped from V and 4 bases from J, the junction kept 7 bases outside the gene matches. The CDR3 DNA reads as TGTGCCAGCAGCCCCCTAGCGGGGGGGCCCGCAGATACGCAGTATTTT. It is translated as CASSPLAGGPADTQYF.

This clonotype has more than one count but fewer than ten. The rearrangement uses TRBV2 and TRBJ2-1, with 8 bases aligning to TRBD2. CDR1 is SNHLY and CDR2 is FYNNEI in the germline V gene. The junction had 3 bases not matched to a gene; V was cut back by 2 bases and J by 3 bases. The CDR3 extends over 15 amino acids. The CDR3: CASSEQAGVYNEQFF. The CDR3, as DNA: TGTGCCAGCAGTGAACAAGCGGGGGTCTACAATGAGCAGTTCTTC.

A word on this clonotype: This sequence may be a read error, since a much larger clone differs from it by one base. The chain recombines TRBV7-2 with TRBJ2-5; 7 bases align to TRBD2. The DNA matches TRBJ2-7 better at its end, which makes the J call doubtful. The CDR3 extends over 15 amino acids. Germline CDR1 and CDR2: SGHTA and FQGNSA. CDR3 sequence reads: CASSLLLRGAYEQYF. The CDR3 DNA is TGTGCCAGCAGCTTATTGTTACGGGGGGCCTACGAGCAGTACTTC.

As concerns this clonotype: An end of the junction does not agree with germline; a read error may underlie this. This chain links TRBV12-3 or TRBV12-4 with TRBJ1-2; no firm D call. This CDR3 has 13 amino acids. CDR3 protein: CASSLSENYGCTF. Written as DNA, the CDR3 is TGTGCCAGCAGTTTATCGGAGAACTATGGCTGCACCTTC.

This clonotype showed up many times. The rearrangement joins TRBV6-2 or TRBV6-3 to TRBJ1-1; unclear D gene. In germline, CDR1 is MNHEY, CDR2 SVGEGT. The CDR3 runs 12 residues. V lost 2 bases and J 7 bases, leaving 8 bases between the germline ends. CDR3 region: CASSYGPGEAFF. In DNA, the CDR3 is TGTGCCAGCAGTTACGGGCCGGGTGAAGCTTTCTTT.

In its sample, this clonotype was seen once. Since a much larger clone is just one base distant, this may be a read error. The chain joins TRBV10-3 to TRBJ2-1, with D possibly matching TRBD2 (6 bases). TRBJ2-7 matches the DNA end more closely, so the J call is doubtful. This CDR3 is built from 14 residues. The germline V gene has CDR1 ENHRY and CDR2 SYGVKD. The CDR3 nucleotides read TGTGCCATCAGTGAGGGGACTTTGTACAATGAGCAGTACTTC. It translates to CAISEGTLYNEQYF.

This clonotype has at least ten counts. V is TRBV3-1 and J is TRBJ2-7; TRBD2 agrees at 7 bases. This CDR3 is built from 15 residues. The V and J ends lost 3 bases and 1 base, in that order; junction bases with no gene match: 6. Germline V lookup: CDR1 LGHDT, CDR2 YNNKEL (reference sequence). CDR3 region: CASSHRLAVSYEQYF. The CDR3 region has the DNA TGTGCCAGCAGCCATCGGCTAGCGGTTTCCTACGAGCAGTACTTC.

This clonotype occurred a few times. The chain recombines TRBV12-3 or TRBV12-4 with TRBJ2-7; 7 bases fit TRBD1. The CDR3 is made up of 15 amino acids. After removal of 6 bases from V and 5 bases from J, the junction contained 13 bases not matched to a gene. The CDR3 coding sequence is TGTGCCAGCAGCAAAAAAACACAGGGGAACCACGAGCAGTACTTC. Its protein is CASSKKTQGNHEQYF.

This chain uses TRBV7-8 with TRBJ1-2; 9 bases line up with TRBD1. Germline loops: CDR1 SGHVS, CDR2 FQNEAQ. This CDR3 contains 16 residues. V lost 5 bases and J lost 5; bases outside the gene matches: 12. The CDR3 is CASSQLTGGRGYGYTF. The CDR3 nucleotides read TGTGCCAGCAGCCAACTGACAGGGGGAAGGGGGTATGGCTACACCTTC.

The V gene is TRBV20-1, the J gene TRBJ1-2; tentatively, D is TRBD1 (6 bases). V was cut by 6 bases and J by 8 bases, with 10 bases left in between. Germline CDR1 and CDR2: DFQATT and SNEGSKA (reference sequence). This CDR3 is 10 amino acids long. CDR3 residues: CSANRDGYTF. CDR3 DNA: TGCAGTGCGAACAGGGACGGCTACACCTTC.

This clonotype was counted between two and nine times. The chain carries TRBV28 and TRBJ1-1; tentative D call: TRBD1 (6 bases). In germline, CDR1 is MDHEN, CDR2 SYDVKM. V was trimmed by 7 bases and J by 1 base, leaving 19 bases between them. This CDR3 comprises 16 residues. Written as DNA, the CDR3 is TGTGCCAGCATACCTTCTTGGGGGGCAACGAACACTGAAGCTTTCTTT. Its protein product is CASIPSWGATNTEAFF.

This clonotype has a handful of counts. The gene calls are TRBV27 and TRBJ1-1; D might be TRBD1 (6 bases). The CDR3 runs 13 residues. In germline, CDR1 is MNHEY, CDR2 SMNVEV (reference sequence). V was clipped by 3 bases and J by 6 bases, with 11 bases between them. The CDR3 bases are TGTGCCAGCAGTTTTGACAGGATTTCTGAAGCTTTCTTT. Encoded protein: CASSFDRISEAFF.

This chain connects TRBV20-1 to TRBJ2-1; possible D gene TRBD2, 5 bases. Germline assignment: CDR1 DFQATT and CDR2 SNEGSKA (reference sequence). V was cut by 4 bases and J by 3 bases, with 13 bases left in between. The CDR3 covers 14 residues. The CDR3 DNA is TGCAGTGCTATTAAGGGAGCGAGCTACAATGAGCAGTTCTTC. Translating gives CSAIKGASYNEQFF.

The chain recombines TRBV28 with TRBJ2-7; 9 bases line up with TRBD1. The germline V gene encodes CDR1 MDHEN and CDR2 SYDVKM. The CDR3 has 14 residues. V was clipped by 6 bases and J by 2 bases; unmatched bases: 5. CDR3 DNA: TGTGCCAGCAGGTGGGGACAGGGAACCTACGAGCAGTACTTC. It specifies CASRWGQGTYEQYF.